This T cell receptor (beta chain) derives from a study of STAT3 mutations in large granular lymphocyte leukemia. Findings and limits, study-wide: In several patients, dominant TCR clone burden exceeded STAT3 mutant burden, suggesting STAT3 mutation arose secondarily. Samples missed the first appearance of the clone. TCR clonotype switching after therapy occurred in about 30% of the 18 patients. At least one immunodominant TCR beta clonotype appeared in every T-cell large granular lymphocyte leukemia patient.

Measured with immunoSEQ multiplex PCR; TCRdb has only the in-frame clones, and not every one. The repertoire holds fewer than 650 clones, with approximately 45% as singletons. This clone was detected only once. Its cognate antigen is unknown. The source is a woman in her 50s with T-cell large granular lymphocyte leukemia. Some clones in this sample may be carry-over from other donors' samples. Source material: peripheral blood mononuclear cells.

The CDR3 nucleotides are TGCGCCAGCAGCCTGAATGGACAGGGAGGCGAGACCCAGTACTTC. As protein: CASSLNGQGGETQYF. This chain uses TRBV5-1 with TRBJ2-5; TRBD1 matches at 8 bases. Germline CDR1 and CDR2: SGHRS and YFSETQ. The CDR3 sequence is 15 residues long. Trimming at V came to 4 bases and at J to 5 bases, leaving 10 bases not matched to a gene.